This T cell receptor (beta chain) stems from a study of blood T cell repertoires in COVID-19 (dated by TCRdb to about 2020). As for the study more broadly: Samples from collaborators originated in the United States, Italy and Spain and spanned both the acute and convalescent phases of COVID-19. The prospective study material was composed of cDNA or gDNA derived from T cells, B-cell-depleted T cells, or PBMCs. The dataset comprised deeply sampled blood TCRbeta repertoires from subjects exposed to, actively infected with, or recovered from COVID-19. The repertoires were released in a freely available public database meant as a resource for research on the immune response to SARS-CoV-2. The samples were drawn from the first 160 participants of the ongoing ImmuneRACE study and from about 1,200 subjects provided by 6 global collaborators. Sample metadata almost always included a de-identified subject ID, COVID-19 status, age in years and sex. Where available, HLA class I and class II types were taken from metadata supplied by the sample provider and were not determined by assay-based typing.

Whole blood was collected in K2EDTA tubes by collaborating institutions according to the institutions' own protocols. Collaborator samples were shipped for TCRbeta analysis as frozen whole blood, isolated PBMCs, or DNA extracted from either sample type. Clipping removes 0 bases from V and 4 bases from J, with 4 as the unmatched junction base count. Per the germline V gene, LGHNA is the CDR1 and YNFKEQ is the CDR2. The CDR3 goes from the cysteine to the phenylalanine over 16 residues. Of all the DNA, just the CDR3 is kept, 48 bases in frame from base 1. A word on this clone: Its cognate antigen has yet to be identified. Nothing much larger sits one base from this clone, and base qualities are not available.

TCRbeta CDR3 regions were amplified from genomic DNA using the immunoSEQ Assay, a bias-controlled multiplex PCR. As for the authors' bioinformatics: Within the assay, amplification of reference gene primers was used to estimate how many nucleated cells each sample contained. To quantify the absolute abundance of each unique TCRbeta CDR3 rearrangement, sequence reads were collapsed and filtered. For each sample, productive Simpson clonality was calculated as the square root of Simpson's diversity index over productive rearrangements. Entries here come from immuneACCESS through TCRdb and include only in-frame sequences with V and J called. Some clones fail to appear in such tables; in the studies checked, an unresolved V gene covers under half of the shortfall, and the cause of the remainder is unknown. V, J and clone size are taken as reported in that table, and D and trimming were inferred from the DNA itself. The sample table contains more than 110,000 clones; only one count was recorded for approximately 86% of them. The ten top clones hold over 5% of the sample.

The investigation overall reported the following: The quantity of clinical and demographic metadata differed by source and by participant and was supplied without curation.

This TCR came from a human donor in a cohort sampled during active COVID-19. The rearranged segments are TRBV4-2 and TRBJ2-2, and 8 junctional nucleotides match TRBD1. Source material: peripheral blood. The CDR3 reads as follows: CASSQETGGITGELFF. The DNA sequence is given as TGTGCCAGCAGCCAAGAAACAGGGGGGATCACCGGGGAGCTGTTTTTT.